This T cell receptor (beta chain) was identified during a study of cytomegalovirus exposure and HLA in healthy donors. Findings and caveats of the study: A missense DCLRE1C variant was associated with V- and J-gene trimming of TCR beta chains in a later analysis, and an independent cohort replicated the association. Donors were assumed by presence/absence analyses to have roughly uniform sequencing depth.

The CDR3 has 16 amino acids. Per the germline V gene, CDR1 is SGHRS and CDR2 is YFSETQ. V was trimmed by 1 base and J by 6 bases, leaving 17 bases between them. The PCR employed 60 Vbeta primers together with 13 Jbeta primers. Using immunoSEQ multiplex PCR, the repertoire was profiled, and TCRdb retains in-frame clones only, with some absent. The repertoire includes about 130,000 clones, around two thirds of them detected once, and 4.3% sits in the top ten. Remarks on this clone: What it binds is unknown.

The chain employs TRBV5-1 and TRBJ2-1; D perhaps matches TRBD1 (5 bases). The receptor was isolated from a man aged 18 to 35 in good health and CMV-seropositive. The sequencing sample was made of PBMCs. CDR3 region: CASSLITQGWGNEQFF. DNA of the CDR3: TGCGCCAGCAGCTTGATTACCCAGGGATGGGGCAATGAGCAGTTCTTC.